The rows below give T cell receptor beta chains drawn from one sample of a study of T cell repertoires in cytomegalovirus infection. No antigen is known for these receptors. TCRdb passed the reads through MiXCR, listing each CDR3 protein once. The table lists roughly 500,000 distinct CDR3 sequences, more than 40% of them singletons. The starting material was cultured PBMCs, obtained from culture after CMV antigen stimulation. These receptor sequences come from a human donor in good health (CMV status not recorded). Some clones in this sample may be carry-over from other donors' samples. CDR3s include the opening cysteine and the closing phenylalanine or tryptophan. A D gene is named only where the DNA matches it firmly. Clone size is shown for a subset of rows, as once, few, many or a class of expanded clone.

clone_size: few
cdr3_length: 14
v_call: TRBV5-6
d_call: TRBD2
j_call: TRBJ2-3
cdr3_aa: CASSSGTSVNTQYF
cdr3_nt: TGTGCCAGCAGTTCCGGGACTAGCGTAAACACGCAGTATTTT

clone_size: few
cdr3_length: 11
v_call: TRBV29-1
d_call: .
j_call: TRBJ2-7
cdr3_aa: CSVSTGYEQYF
cdr3_nt: TGCAGCGTCTCGACAGGCTACGAGCAGTACTTC

clone_size: .
cdr3_length: 15
v_call: TRBV6-2/TRBV6-3
d_call: .
j_call: TRBJ2-1
cdr3_aa: CASRWTDSSYNEQFF
cdr3_nt: TGTGCCAGCAGGTGGACGGATAGCTCCTACAATGAGCAGTTCTTC

clone_size: .
cdr3_length: 18
v_call: TRBV4-2
d_call: TRBD2
j_call: TRBJ2-3
cdr3_aa: CASSQGSLAGGTTDTQYF
cdr3_nt: TGTGCCAGCAGCCAAGGCTCACTAGCGGGGGGAACCACAGATACGCAGTATTTT

clone_size: few
cdr3_length: 14
v_call: TRBV18
d_call: TRBD1
j_call: TRBJ2-5
cdr3_aa: CASSSTGGEETQYF
cdr3_nt: TGTGCCAGCTCATCGACAGGGGGAGAAGAGACCCAGTACTTC

clone_size: .
cdr3_length: 15
v_call: TRBV7-2
d_call: TRBD2
j_call: TRBJ2-7
cdr3_aa: CASSEGGLALSEQYF
cdr3_nt: TGTGCCAGCAGCGAGGGAGGACTAGCCCTCAGCGAGCAGTACTTC

clone_size: few
cdr3_length: 13
v_call: TRBV12-3/TRBV12-4
d_call: .
j_call: TRBJ1-2
cdr3_aa: CASSPRPHYGYTF
cdr3_nt: TGTGCCAGCAGCCCCCGTCCCCACTATGGCTACACCTTC

clone_size: many
cdr3_length: 17
v_call: TRBV7-2
d_call: TRBD2
j_call: TRBJ2-2
cdr3_aa: CASSANIAGWDTGELFF
cdr3_nt: TGTGCCAGCAGCGCCAATATAGCGGGGTGGGACACCGGGGAGCTGTTTTTT

clone_size: few
cdr3_length: 13
v_call: TRBV7-8
d_call: .
j_call: TRBJ2-7
cdr3_aa: CASSLGPGTEQYF
cdr3_nt: TGTGCCAGCAGCTTAGGTCCAGGGACCGAGCAGTACTTC

clone_size: .
cdr3_length: 16
v_call: TRBV27
d_call: .
j_call: TRBJ2-2
cdr3_aa: CASSQPGPPNTGELFF
cdr3_nt: TGTGCCAGCAGCCAACCGGGACCCCCGAACACCGGGGAGCTGTTTTTT

clone_size: .
cdr3_length: 14
v_call: TRBV10-3
d_call: .
j_call: TRBJ1-5
cdr3_aa: CAISESQGSQPQHF
cdr3_nt: TGTGCCATCAGTGAAAGTCAGGGAAGTCAGCCCCAGCATTTT

clone_size: few
cdr3_length: 18
v_call: TRBV7-2
d_call: TRBD2
j_call: TRBJ2-7
cdr3_aa: CASSLLIGLAGGLYEQYF
cdr3_nt: TGTGCCAGCAGCCTCCTAATTGGACTAGCGGGGGGGCTTTACGAGCAGTACTTC

clone_size: few
cdr3_length: 15
v_call: TRBV18
d_call: TRBD1
j_call: TRBJ2-1
cdr3_aa: CASSPGQGTRDEQFF
cdr3_nt: TGTGCCAGCTCCCCGGGACAGGGGACCCGGGATGAGCAGTTCTTC

clone_size: .
cdr3_length: 16
v_call: TRBV7-9
d_call: TRBD1
j_call: TRBJ1-5
cdr3_aa: CASSAGGQGGNQPQHF
cdr3_nt: TGTGCCAGCAGCGCAGGAGGTCAGGGGGGGAATCAGCCCCAGCATTTT

clone_size: .
cdr3_length: 15
v_call: TRBV4-1
d_call: .
j_call: TRBJ1-2
cdr3_aa: CASSHPVEGLKGYTF
cdr3_nt: TGCGCCAGCAGCCATCCAGTTGAAGGGTTGAAAGGCTACACCTTC

clone_size: few
cdr3_length: 15
v_call: TRBV19
d_call: .
j_call: TRBJ1-5
cdr3_aa: CASSIAGNRDQPQHF
cdr3_nt: TGTGCCAGTAGTATAGCGGGGAATAGAGATCAGCCCCAGCATTTT

clone_size: few
cdr3_length: 14
v_call: TRBV5-1
d_call: .
j_call: TRBJ2-1
cdr3_aa: CASSGTHRDNEQFF
cdr3_nt: TGCGCCAGCAGCGGAACCCACAGGGACAATGAGCAGTTCTTC

clone_size: .
cdr3_length: 17
v_call: TRBV7-6
d_call: .
j_call: TRBJ2-6
cdr3_aa: CASSDQGFLSGANVLTF
cdr3_nt: TGTGCCAGCAGCGACCAGGGGTTCCTCTCTGGGGCCAACGTCCTGACTTTC

clone_size: .
cdr3_length: 13
v_call: TRBV7-8
d_call: .
j_call: TRBJ2-1
cdr3_aa: CASSLYGPGEQFF
cdr3_nt: TGTGCCAGCAGCTTATATGGACCCGGTGAGCAGTTCTTC

clone_size: few
cdr3_length: 13
v_call: TRBV7-2
d_call: .
j_call: TRBJ2-2
cdr3_aa: CASSLGPSGELFF
cdr3_nt: TGTGCCAGCAGCTTAGGCCCCTCCGGGGAGCTGTTTTTT

clone_size: many
cdr3_length: 18
v_call: TRBV7-2
d_call: .
j_call: TRBJ2-6
cdr3_aa: CASSLPPRGRSGANVLTF
cdr3_nt: TGTGCCAGCAGCTTACCGCCCAGGGGTCGTTCTGGGGCCAACGTCCTGACTTTC

clone_size: .
cdr3_length: 14
v_call: TRBV20-1
d_call: .
j_call: TRBJ2-1
cdr3_aa: CSARRTKGYNEQFF
cdr3_nt: TGCAGTGCTAGGAGGACTAAGGGATACAATGAGCAGTTCTTC

clone_size: .
cdr3_length: 16
v_call: TRBV7-2
d_call: .
j_call: TRBJ2-5
cdr3_aa: CASSLDSSGGSETQYF
cdr3_nt: TGTGCCAGCAGCTTAGATTCGTCCGGGGGTAGCGAGACCCAGTACTTC

clone_size: few
cdr3_length: 15
v_call: TRBV4-1
d_call: .
j_call: TRBJ2-7
cdr3_aa: CASSRLAYSSYEQYF
cdr3_nt: TGCGCCAGCAGCCGTCTCGCCTATAGCTCCTACGAGCAGTACTTC

clone_size: .
cdr3_length: 14
v_call: TRBV27
d_call: TRBD1
j_call: TRBJ1-5
cdr3_aa: CASSLYRGNQPQHF
cdr3_nt: TGTGCCAGCAGTTTATACAGGGGGAATCAGCCCCAGCATTTT

clone_size: .
cdr3_length: 14
v_call: TRBV18
d_call: .
j_call: TRBJ2-1
cdr3_aa: CASSPSVGYNEQFF
cdr3_nt: TGTGCCAGCTCACCATCAGTAGGGTACAATGAGCAGTTCTTC

clone_size: few
cdr3_length: 14
v_call: TRBV7-9
d_call: .
j_call: TRBJ2-1
cdr3_aa: CASSYQPRGSEQFF
cdr3_nt: TGTGCCAGCAGTTATCAGCCACGGGGGAGTGAGCAGTTCTTC

clone_size: few
cdr3_length: 16
v_call: TRBV12-3/TRBV12-4
d_call: TRBD1
j_call: TRBJ1-2
cdr3_aa: CASSLRDRAAYYGYTF
cdr3_nt: TGTGCCAGCAGTCTCCGGGACAGGGCTGCGTATTATGGCTACACCTTC

clone_size: few
cdr3_length: 11
v_call: TRBV11-2
d_call: .
j_call: TRBJ2-7
cdr3_aa: CASSSGGAEYF
cdr3_nt: TGTGCCAGCAGCTCGGGCGGGGCCGAGTACTTC

clone_size: few
cdr3_length: 14
v_call: TRBV6-2/TRBV6-3
d_call: .
j_call: TRBJ2-1
cdr3_aa: CASSSDPVYNEQFF
cdr3_nt: TGTGCCAGCAGTTCCGATCCAGTATACAATGAGCAGTTCTTC

clone_size: .
cdr3_length: 17
v_call: TRBV12-3/TRBV12-4
d_call: .
j_call: TRBJ2-6
cdr3_aa: CASSRDSGLAGANVLTF
cdr3_nt: TGTGCCAGCAGTCGGGACTCAGGGCTGGCGGGGGCCAACGTCCTGACTTTC

clone_size: .
cdr3_length: 18
v_call: TRBV7-4
d_call: TRBD2
j_call: TRBJ2-7
cdr3_aa: CASSLAPPPAGVTWEQYF
cdr3_nt: TGTGCCAGCAGCTTAGCCCCCCCCCCCGCGGGAGTCACCTGGGAGCAGTACTTC

clone_size: .
cdr3_length: 16
v_call: TRBV6-1
d_call: .
j_call: TRBJ1-5
cdr3_aa: CASSEPYRPGTSPQHF
cdr3_nt: TGTGCCAGCAGTGAACCGTACCGACCGGGGACATCGCCCCAGCATTTT

clone_size: .
cdr3_length: 14
v_call: TRBV7-3
d_call: .
j_call: TRBJ1-1
cdr3_aa: CASSSQGGVAEAFF
cdr3_nt: TGTGCCAGCAGCTCCCAGGGAGGGGTGGCTGAAGCTTTCTTT

clone_size: .
cdr3_length: 15
v_call: TRBV5-6
d_call: .
j_call: TRBJ2-7
cdr3_aa: CASSHRTRRTYEQYF
cdr3_nt: TGTGCCAGCAGCCATCGGACACGACGAACCTACGAGCAGTACTTC

clone_size: few
cdr3_length: 15
v_call: TRBV20-1
d_call: .
j_call: TRBJ2-3
cdr3_aa: CSAKTAGRSTDTQYF
cdr3_nt: TGCAGTGCTAAAACAGCCGGGAGATCCACAGATACGCAGTATTTT